The rows below give T cell receptor beta chains drawn from one sample of a study of CD8+ T cells in alopecia areata. The protocol was immunoSEQ multiplex PCR, while the TCRdb copy is restricted to in-frame clones and leaves out a portion. The sample shows some 240,000 clones, around 62% of them seen only once. Here the sequenced sample was CD4+ T cells sorted from blood, taken at week 0. The origin of the receptors is a human donor with alopecia areata. Both conserved end residues are trimmed from each CDR3. Fields, in order: V gene, J gene, CDR3 protein.

>TRBV7-4|TRBJ2-5
ASSRGGVSQETQY
>TRBV27|TRBJ2-6
ASSPGQGTPGANVLT
>TRBV5-1|TRBJ1-6
ASRTSRGENSPLH
>TRBV7-3|TRBJ2-3
ASSLRDYSTDTQY
>TRBV5-1|TRBJ2-6
ASSLGGRAGANVLT
>TRBV7-2|TRBJ2-7
ASSSWLGGSYEQY
>TRBV5-4|TRBJ2-1
ATSTLLSGNYNEQF
>TRBV2|TRBJ2-1
ASRISGGVNEQF
>TRBV29-1|TRBJ1-1
SVVPITEAF
>TRBV29-1|TRBJ1-1
SVTGTANTEAF
>TRBV9|TRBJ1-5
ASSVGGTGNQPQH
>TRBV29-1|TRBJ1-2
SGSTGQGYGYT
>TRBV30|TRBJ2-1
AGTGQLYNEQF
>TRBV29-1|TRBJ2-3
SVTNVSGGWDTQY
>TRBV30|TRBJ1-3
AWTAAGNTIY
>TRBV6-4|TRBJ2-3
ASSDQGGDTQY
>TRBV9|TRBJ2-2
ASSVVSSARTGELF
>TRBV6-5|TRBJ1-2
ASRSRGIGYGYT
>TRBV30|TRBJ2-7
AWSANTGAGEQY
>TRBV7-3|TRBJ1-5
ASSETQMRSNQPQH
>TRBV9|TRBJ2-1
ASSVGGASSYNEQF
>TRBV4-2|TRBJ1-4
ASSQADRTNEKLF
>TRBV29-1|TRBJ1-1
SVDKGKGTEAF
>TRBV27|TRBJ2-1
ASSSRGGSPVDNEQF
>TRBV18|TRBJ1-2
ASSPSSGQSRNYGYT
>TRBV27|TRBJ1-2
ASSLAGGGYGYT
>TRBV5-1|TRBJ2-3
ASSLELADTQY
>TRBV9|TRBJ2-2
ASSVGPETGELF
>TRBV6-5|TRBJ1-4
ASSRDRWANEKLF
>TRBV28|TRBJ2-6
ASSPRYYSGANVLT
>TRBV27|TRBJ1-2
ASSLSEGAYGYT
>TRBV27|TRBJ2-7
ASSLLDRAPYEQY
>TRBV9|TRBJ1-6
ASSVAEQGVPLH
>TRBV5-1|TRBJ2-7
ASSSGQEYYEQY
>TRBV27|TRBJ1-2
ASSFSGEFYGYT
>TRBV27|TRBJ2-2
ASSPKLEWAGELF
>TRBV30|TRBJ1-4
AWSAKSGEKLF
>TRBV6-5|TRBJ1-2
ASSYARQGYGYT
>TRBV7-9|TRBJ1-1
ASSPDTEAF
>TRBV5-1|TRBJ2-7
ASSSFSGSLYEQY
>TRBV30|TRBJ1-1
AWEGQANMNTEAF
>TRBV30|TRBJ2-1
AWRGPSGSYNEQF
>TRBV30|TRBJ1-1
AWTLGGNTEAF
>TRBV30|TRBJ1-1
AWSVRKGECF
>TRBV4-1|TRBJ1-1
ASTPTGTAMGNTEAF